This T cell receptor beta chain was captured in a study of blood T cells in healthy people across ages. Per germline, CDR1 LGHDT and CDR2 YNNKEL (reference sequence). Trimming removed 5 bases from V and 2 bases from J; junction bases left unmatched: 9. The CDR3 covers 16 residues. It was with a sample-barcoded 5' primer and a J-beta primer mix that a second PCR of roughly 7 to 12 cycles was run. MiXCR was run by TCRdb on the 5' RACE reads, yielding one entry per CDR3 protein. The sample yields just under 900,000 distinct CDR3 sequences, under 35% seen once. The TCR sequence derives from a woman older than 75 in good health. Sequencing was performed on blood. The chain carries TRBV3-1 and TRBJ2-5, with 9 bases fitting TRBD2. Written as DNA, the CDR3 is TGTGCCAGCAGCTCTGGACGAGCGGGGGGTCAAGAGACCCAGTACTTC. This translates into CASSSGRAGGQETQYF.